This TCR beta chain was retrieved from a study of T cell responses to AZD1222 COVID-19 vaccine. The V and J ends lost 5 bases and 0 bases, in that order; junction bases with no gene match: 4. CDR1 and CDR2 (germline): LNHDA, SQIVND (reference sequence). The CDR3 covers 15 residues. The method was immunoSEQ multiplex PCR; TCRdb's version includes in-frame clones alone and lacks a portion of them. This sample has about 180,000 clones; 88% occur once, and the top ten carry roughly 0.5%. The specimen comprised peripheral blood, sampled on day 0 of AZD1222 vaccination. The J gene is TRBJ2-1, the V gene TRBV19; TRBD1 agrees at 7 bases. The sequence was collected from an adult in good health. The CDR3 DNA follows: TGTGCCAGTAGTGCCGGGACAGCCTCCTACAATGAGCAGTTCTTC. It yields the protein CASSAGTASYNEQFF.